This TCR beta chain was profiled in a study of Ad26.COV2.S vaccination and SARS-CoV-2 variants. The CDR3 has 14 amino acids. Germline V CDR1 and CDR2: SGHNT, YYREEE (reference sequence). J was trimmed by 4 bases and V by 4 bases; bases with no gene match: 5. Described treatment: around 19 received Ad26.COV2.S at low or high dose, single or two shots; roughly 5 received placebo; per-sample allocation not given. Samples were taken on day 63 after the first vaccine or placebo injection. Repertoires were generated with immunoSEQ multiplex PCR, while TCRdb's copy carries only in-frame clones and drops some. This sample has about 680,000 clones; 70% to 90% occur once, and the top ten carry approximately 1.5%.

The V gene is TRBV5-4, the J gene TRBJ2-5; TRBD2 matches at 9 bases. The TCR sequence derives from a person between 18 and 65 years old who received the Ad26.COV2.S COVID-19 vaccine or a placebo. The starting material was peripheral blood, obtained in a trial of Ad26.COV2.S vaccine versus placebo. The CDR3: CASSAGLAGETQYF. The CDR3 DNA is TGTGCCAGCAGCGCGGGACTAGCAGGAGAGACCCAGTACTTC.